Listed below are T cell receptor beta chains from one sample, sequenced in a study of cytomegalovirus exposure and HLA in healthy donors. This table comes from immunoSEQ multiplex PCR, and its TCRdb copy is limited to in-frame clones, with some not included. The sample holds more than 150,000 clones; 75% to 80% are singletons and the top ten take around 5.9%. Sequenced: PBMCs. The receptors shown here come from a woman aged 30 to 39 in good health and CMV-seropositive. Each CDR3 is given with its conserved first and last residue. Each record gives: D gene, V gene, J gene, CDR3 protein. D genes are given only for firm matches.

>TRBD2|TRBV5-8|TRBJ2-3
CASSHLAGTSTDTQYF
>-|TRBV4-2|TRBJ2-2
CASSDRLGTGELFF
>TRBD1|TRBV10-2|TRBJ1-2
CASSEWRQGAHRGGYTF
>-|TRBV10-3|TRBJ2-7
CAISDLKGRRAYEQYF
>-|TRBV27|TRBJ2-7
CASSFYQGSYEQYF
>-|TRBV18|TRBJ2-5
CASSSVEETQYF
>-|TRBV6-5|TRBJ1-4
CATKGIWEEKLFF
>-|TRBV20-1|TRBJ1-5
CSARDFPAQHF
>-|TRBV10-3|TRBJ1-1
CAICGGAGNTEAFF
>-|TRBV5-1|TRBJ1-1
CASSPIPGTEAFF
>TRBD1|TRBV19|TRBJ2-1
CASRLTGGYEQFF
>-|TRBV9|TRBJ2-5
CASSVAGAGRETQYF
>-|TRBV29-1|TRBJ2-5
CSVGPTGNQETQYF
>-|TRBV10-2|TRBJ2-7
CASRGGTEKFYEQYF
>TRBD1|TRBV7-9|TRBJ1-2
CASSVPRDRGLYGYTF
>-|TRBV27|TRBJ2-3
CASSFHGRGLYF
>-|TRBV4-1|TRBJ2-7
CASSPEGRPLEQYF
>TRBD1|TRBV29-1|TRBJ2-2
CSVELQGATFDTGELFF
>-|TRBV6-1|TRBJ2-5
CASRETRGETQYF
>TRBD2|TRBV6-5|TRBJ2-3
CASSYGGSGLDTQYF
>-|TRBV14|TRBJ2-5
CASSQDLHGEGQGETQYF
>-|TRBV6-5|TRBJ1-4
CASSYRGKDEKLFF
>-|TRBV7-6|TRBJ2-7
CASSLGTVYEQYF
>-|TRBV7-8|TRBJ2-1
CASSPNSPYNEQFF
>-|TRBV9|TRBJ2-1
CASSGILVNEQFF
>-|TRBV11-2|TRBJ2-3
CASSLARGYTQYF
>-|TRBV4-3|TRBJ1-5
CASSQDRGPANQPQHF
>TRBD1|TRBV10-3|TRBJ1-6
CAISDPRQGASYNSPLHF
>-|TRBV10-3|TRBJ2-1
CAISESVRSSYNEQFF
>TRBD1|TRBV27|TRBJ2-1
CASRGQGRNEQFF
>TRBD2|TRBV5-1|TRBJ2-1
CASSGPLAGGNEQFF
>TRBD1|TRBV19|TRBJ1-2
CASLGTGGRTNYGYTF